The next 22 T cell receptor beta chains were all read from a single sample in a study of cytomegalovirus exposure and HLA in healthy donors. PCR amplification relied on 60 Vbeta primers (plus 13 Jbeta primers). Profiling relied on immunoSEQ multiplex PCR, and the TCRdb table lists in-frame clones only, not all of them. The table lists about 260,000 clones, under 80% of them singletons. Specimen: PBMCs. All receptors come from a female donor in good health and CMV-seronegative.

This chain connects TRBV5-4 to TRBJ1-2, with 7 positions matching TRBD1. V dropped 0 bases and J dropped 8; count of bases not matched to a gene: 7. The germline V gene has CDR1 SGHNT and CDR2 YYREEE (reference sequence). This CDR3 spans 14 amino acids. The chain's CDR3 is CASSLEATGVGYTF. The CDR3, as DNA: TGTGCCAGCAGCTTGGAGGCCACAGGGGTAGGCTACACCTTC.

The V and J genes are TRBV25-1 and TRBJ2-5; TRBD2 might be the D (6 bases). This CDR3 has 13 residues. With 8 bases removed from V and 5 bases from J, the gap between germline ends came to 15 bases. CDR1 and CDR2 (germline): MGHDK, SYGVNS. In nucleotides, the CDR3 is TGTGCCAGCCCCCCGGTGGGGAGGGAGACCCAGTACTTC. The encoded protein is CASPPVGRETQYF.

The CDR3 loop is CASSFRASGRPTYNEQFF. The CDR3, as DNA: TGTGCCAGCAGCTTTCGGGCTAGCGGGAGACCCACCTACAATGAGCAGTTCTTC. The V gene is TRBV5-6, the J gene TRBJ2-1; 10 positions match TRBD2. The CDR3 is 18 amino acids. The V and J ends lost 2 bases and 2 bases, in that order; junction bases with no gene match: 10. Germline-derived CDR1 and CDR2 are SGHDT and YYEEEE.

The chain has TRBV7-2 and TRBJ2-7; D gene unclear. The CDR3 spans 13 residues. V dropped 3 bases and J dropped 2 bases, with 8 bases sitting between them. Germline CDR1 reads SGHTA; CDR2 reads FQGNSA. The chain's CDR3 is CASSFGDAYEQYF. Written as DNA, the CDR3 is TGTGCCAGCAGCTTTGGAGACGCCTACGAGCAGTACTTC. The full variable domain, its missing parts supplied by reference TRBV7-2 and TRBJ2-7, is GAGVSQSPSNKVTEKGKDVELRCDPISGHTALYWYRQSLGQGLEFLIYFQGNSAPDKSGLPSDRFSAERTGGSVSTLTIQRTQQEDSAVYLCASSFGDAYEQYFGPGTRLTVT.

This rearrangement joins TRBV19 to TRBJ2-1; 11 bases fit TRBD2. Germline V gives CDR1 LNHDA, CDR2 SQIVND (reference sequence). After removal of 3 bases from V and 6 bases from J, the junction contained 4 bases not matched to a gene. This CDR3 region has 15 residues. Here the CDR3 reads CASSIRLAGGNEQFF. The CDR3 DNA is TGTGCCAGTAGTATCCGGCTAGCGGGAGGCAATGAGCAGTTCTTC.

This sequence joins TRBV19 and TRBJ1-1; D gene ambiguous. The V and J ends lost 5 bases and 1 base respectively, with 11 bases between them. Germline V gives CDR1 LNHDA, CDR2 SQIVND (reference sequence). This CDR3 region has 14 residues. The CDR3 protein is CASSRLSGNTEAFF. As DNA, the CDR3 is TGTGCCAGTAGTCGACTCTCGGGGAACACTGAAGCTTTCTTT.

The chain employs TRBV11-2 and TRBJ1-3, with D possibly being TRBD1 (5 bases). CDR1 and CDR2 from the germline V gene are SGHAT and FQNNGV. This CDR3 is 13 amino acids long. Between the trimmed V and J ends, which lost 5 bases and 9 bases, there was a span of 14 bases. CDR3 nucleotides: TGTGCCAGCAGCGGTCAGGGAGGCGGCACCATATATTTT. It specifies CASSGQGGGTIYF.

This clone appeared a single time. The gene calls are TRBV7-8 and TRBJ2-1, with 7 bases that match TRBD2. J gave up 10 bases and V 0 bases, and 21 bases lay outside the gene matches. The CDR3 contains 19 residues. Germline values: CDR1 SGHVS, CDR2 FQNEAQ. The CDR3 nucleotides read TGTGCCAGCAGCTTAGCGCTGCTAGCGGTCCGCTTAACCCCGGGAGAGCAGTTCTTC. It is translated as CASSLALLAVRLTPGEQFF.

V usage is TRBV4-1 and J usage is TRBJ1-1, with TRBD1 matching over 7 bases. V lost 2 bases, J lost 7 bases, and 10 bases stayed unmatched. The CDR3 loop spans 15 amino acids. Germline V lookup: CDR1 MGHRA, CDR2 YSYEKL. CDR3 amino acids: CASSQITTGTYEAFF. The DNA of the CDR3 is TGCGCCAGCAGCCAAATCACGACAGGGACCTATGAAGCTTTCTTT.

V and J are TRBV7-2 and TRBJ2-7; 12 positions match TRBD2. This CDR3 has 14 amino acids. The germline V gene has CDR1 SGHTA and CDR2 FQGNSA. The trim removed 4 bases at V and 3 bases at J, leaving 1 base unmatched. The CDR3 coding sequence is TGTGCCAGCAGCTCGGGACTAGCGGGCTACGAGCAGTACTTC. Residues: CASSSGLAGYEQYF.

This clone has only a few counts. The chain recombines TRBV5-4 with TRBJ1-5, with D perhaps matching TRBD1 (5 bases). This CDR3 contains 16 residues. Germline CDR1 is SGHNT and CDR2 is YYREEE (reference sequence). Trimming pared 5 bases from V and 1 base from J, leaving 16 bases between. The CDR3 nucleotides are TGTGCCAGCAGTTCGGGGGGGACCACAAGCAATCAGCCCCAGCATTTT. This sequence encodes CASSSGGTTSNQPQHF.

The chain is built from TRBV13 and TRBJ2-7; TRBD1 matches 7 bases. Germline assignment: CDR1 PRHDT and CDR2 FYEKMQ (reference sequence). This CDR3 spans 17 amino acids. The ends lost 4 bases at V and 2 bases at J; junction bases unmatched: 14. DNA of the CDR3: TGTGCCAGCAGCTCCAGACCCGGGACAGCGGTGCCCTACGAGCAGTACTTC. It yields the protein CASSSRPGTAVPYEQYF.

The CDR3 DNA sequence: TGTGCCAGCAGCGTAGCGAGCGGGAGGGCCCTCAATGAGCAGTTCTTC. Translated: CASSVASGRALNEQFF. V gene TRBV9 combines with J gene TRBJ2-1, with 10 positions matching TRBD2. CDR1 is SGDLS and CDR2 is YYNGEE in the germline V gene. There are 16 residues in the CDR3. Losses at the gene ends were 0 bases for V and 6 bases for J; bases not matched to a gene: 6.

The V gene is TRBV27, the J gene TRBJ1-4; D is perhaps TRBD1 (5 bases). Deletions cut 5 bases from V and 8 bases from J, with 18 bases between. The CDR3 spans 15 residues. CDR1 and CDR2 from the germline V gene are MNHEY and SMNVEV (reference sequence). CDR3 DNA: TGTGCCAGCAGTGGATCGTCAGGGTTCGGAGAAAAACTGTTTTTT. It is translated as CASSGSSGFGEKLFF.

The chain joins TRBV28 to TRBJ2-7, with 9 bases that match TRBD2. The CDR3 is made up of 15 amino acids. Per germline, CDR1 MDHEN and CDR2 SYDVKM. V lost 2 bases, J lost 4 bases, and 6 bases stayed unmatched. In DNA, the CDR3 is TGTGCCAGCAGTTTAACAGCGGGAGGTAGTTACGAGCAGTACTTC. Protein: CASSLTAGGSYEQYF.

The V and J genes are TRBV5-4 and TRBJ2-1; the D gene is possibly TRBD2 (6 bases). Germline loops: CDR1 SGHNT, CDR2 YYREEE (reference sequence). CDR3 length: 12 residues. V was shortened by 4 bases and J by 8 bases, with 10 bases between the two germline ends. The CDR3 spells CASSLKRDEQFF. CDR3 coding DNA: TGTGCCAGCAGCCTGAAGCGGGATGAGCAGTTCTTC.

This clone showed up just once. CDR3 amino acids: CASSPGTGWEWVNNEQFF. CDR3 nucleotide sequence: TGTGCCAGCAGCCCCGGGACAGGGTGGGAATGGGTAAACAATGAGCAGTTCTTC. The chain carries TRBV5-6 and TRBJ2-1; 9 positions agree with TRBD1. This CDR3 region has 18 residues. Germline CDR1 is SGHDT and CDR2 is YYEEEE. The trim removed 4 bases at V and 5 bases at J, leaving 16 bases unmatched.

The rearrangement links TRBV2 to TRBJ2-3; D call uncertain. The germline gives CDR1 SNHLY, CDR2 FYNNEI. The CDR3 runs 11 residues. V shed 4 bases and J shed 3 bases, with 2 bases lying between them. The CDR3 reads CASSATDTQYF. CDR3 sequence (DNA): TGTGCCAGCAGTGCTACAGATACGCAGTATTTT. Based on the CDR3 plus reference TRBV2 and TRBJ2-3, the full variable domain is EPEVTQTPSHQVTQMGQEVILRCVPISNHLYFYWYRQILGQKVEFLVSFYNNEISEKSEIFDDQFSVERPDGSNFTLKIRSTKLEDSAMYFCASSATDTQYFGPGTRLTVL.

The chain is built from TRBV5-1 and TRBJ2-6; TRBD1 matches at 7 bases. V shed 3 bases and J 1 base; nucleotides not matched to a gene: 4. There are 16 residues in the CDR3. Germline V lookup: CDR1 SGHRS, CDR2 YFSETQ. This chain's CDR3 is CASSWETGSGANVLTF. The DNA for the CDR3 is TGCGCCAGCAGCTGGGAGACAGGGTCTGGGGCCAACGTCCTGACTTTC.

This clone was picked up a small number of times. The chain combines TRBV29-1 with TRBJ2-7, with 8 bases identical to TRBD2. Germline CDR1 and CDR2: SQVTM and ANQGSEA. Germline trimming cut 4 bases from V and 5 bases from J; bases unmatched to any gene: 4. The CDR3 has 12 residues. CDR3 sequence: CSVARGRNEQYF. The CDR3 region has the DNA TGCAGCGTTGCTCGCGGGAGGAACGAGCAGTACTTC.

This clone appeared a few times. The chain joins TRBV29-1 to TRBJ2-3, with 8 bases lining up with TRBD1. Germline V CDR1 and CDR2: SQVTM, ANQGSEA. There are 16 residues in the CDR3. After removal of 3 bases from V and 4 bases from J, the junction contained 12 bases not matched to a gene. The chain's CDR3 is CSVEPVRTGYPDTQYF. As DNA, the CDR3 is TGCAGCGTTGAGCCGGTTAGGACAGGGTATCCAGATACGCAGTATTTT.

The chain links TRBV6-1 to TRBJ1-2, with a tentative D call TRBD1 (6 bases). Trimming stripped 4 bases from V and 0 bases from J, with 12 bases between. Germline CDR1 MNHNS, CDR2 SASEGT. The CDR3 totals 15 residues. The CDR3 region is CASSGRTAANYGYTF. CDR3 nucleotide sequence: TGTGCCAGCAGTGGAAGGACAGCAGCTAACTATGGCTACACCTTC.